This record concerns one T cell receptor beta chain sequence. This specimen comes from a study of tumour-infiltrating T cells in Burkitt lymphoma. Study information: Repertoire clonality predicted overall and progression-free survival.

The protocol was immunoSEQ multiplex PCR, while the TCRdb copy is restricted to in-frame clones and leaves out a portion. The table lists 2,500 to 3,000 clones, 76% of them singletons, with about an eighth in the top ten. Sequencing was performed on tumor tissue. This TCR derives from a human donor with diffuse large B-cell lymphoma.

The CDR3 DNA is TGTGCCAGTAGTGAACCCGGGACAGGGAGCACAGATACGCAGTATTTT. Translating it yields CASSEPGTGSTDTQYF. The rearrangement joins TRBV19 to TRBJ2-3; TRBD1 agrees at 9 bases. The germline CDR1 and CDR2 sequences are LNHDA and SQIVND (reference sequence). The CDR3 runs to 16 residues. Unmatched junction bases numbered 6, after V lost 5 bases and J lost 0 bases.